The sequence of this TCR beta chain was determined in a study of neurological immune-mediated disorders. Study summary: Of the multiple sclerosis patients, some 35 in total, roughly 31 were relapsing-remitting and 3 were secondary progressive.

A remark on this clonotype: The antigen remains undetermined.

The germline gives CDR1 LGHNA, CDR2 YSLEER. The V gene lost 2 bases and the J gene lost 3 bases, with 11 bases spanning the gap. The CDR3 is 14 residues long. Study-wide findings and caveats: One cluster of related CDR3 sequences contained, by phylogenetic grouping, the repertoires of 18 of 34 multiple sclerosis patients and formed a possible signature. CDR3 amino acid sequences of expanded clones were not shared across subjects, a result suggesting private repertoires in all groups.

The cDNA was produced through 5'RACE with 10-nucleotide random UMIs. TCRdb itself ran the 5' RACE reads through MiXCR, one entry per CDR3 protein. Here the sample spans about 74,000 distinct CDR3 sequences, 4% to 6% being singletons. The receptor's source is a man between 18 and 35 years old with multiple sclerosis. The chain links TRBV4-3 to TRBJ2-7; D is possibly TRBD1 (5 bases). The sequenced sample consisted of PBMCs. CDR3: CASSQSTGDYEQYV. Here the CDR3 DNA reads TGCGCCAGCAGCCAATCTACAGGTGACTACGAGCAGTACGTC.